Each of the 22 T cell receptor beta chains below was sequenced from the same sample in a study of metastatic and nonmetastatic thyroid tumors. No treatment of any kind had been given to any patient before thyroid surgery. TCRdb reanalyzed the PCR reads with MiXCR. The sample consists of around 31,000 clones, just under 30% of them appearing once. Sample: blood. All receptors derive from a female donor with papillary thyroid cancer or a benign thyroid nodule (not recorded which). Some clones in this sample may be carry-over from other donors' samples.

This clone was observed a handful of times. The chain couples TRBV28 to TRBJ1-6, with no clear D. The germline gives CDR1 MDHEN, CDR2 SYDVKM. The CDR3 is 13 residues long. Trimming took off 5 bases at V and 8 bases at J, with 10 bases between the two ends. The CDR3 region has the DNA TGTGCCAGCAGTACCCTGACGGATTCACCCCTCCACTTT. Protein: CASSTLTDSPLHF. The full variable domain, with the rest looked up from reference TRBV28 and TRBJ1-6, is DVKVTQSSRYLVKRTGEKVFLECVQDMDHENMFWYRQDPGLGLRLIYFSYDVKMKEKGDIPEGYSVSREKKERFSLILESASTNQTSMYLCASSTLTDSPLHFGNGTRLTVT.

The chain combines TRBV7-3 with TRBJ1-3, with 7 bases matching TRBD1. Germline V gives CDR1 SGHTA, CDR2 FQGTGA. V lost 5 bases and J lost 2; bases outside the gene matches: 3. The CDR3 consists of 14 residues. CDR3 sequence: CASSPTGAGNTIYF. As DNA, the CDR3 is TGTGCCAGCAGCCCCACAGGGGCTGGAAACACCATATATTTT.

The CDR3 spells CASSDCSGSYNEQFF. DNA for the CDR3: TGTGCCAGCAGTGACTGTAGCGGGAGTTACAATGAGCAGTTCTTC. V gene TRBV12-3 or TRBV12-4 combines with J gene TRBJ2-1, with 9 nucleotides matching TRBD2. V was pared by 5 bases and J by 4 bases, with 6 bases of the junction left unmatched. This CDR3 has 15 residues.

The chain couples TRBV2 to TRBJ1-6; no firm D call. The ends were cut back, 4 bases at V and 13 bases at J, with 20 bases in the middle. The CDR3 consists of 15 residues. CDR1 is SNHLY and CDR2 is FYNNEI in the germline V gene. The CDR3: CASSGGEKHMSPLHF. The DNA of the CDR3 is TGTGCCAGCAGTGGGGGTGAAAAGCATATGTCGCCCCTCCACTTT.

The V gene is TRBV7-8, the J gene TRBJ2-5, with TRBD1 as a possible D gene (6 bases). This CDR3 region has 16 residues. V shed 1 base and J shed 3 bases, with 15 bases lying between them. Germline V gene sequence: CDR1 SGHVS, CDR2 FQNEAQ. The CDR3 DNA follows: TGTGCCAGCAGCTTAGGTCTGGGGGCCCAAAAAGAGACCCAGTACTTC. Protein sequence: CASSLGLGAQKETQYF. The whole variable domain, remainder taken from reference TRBV7-8 and TRBJ2-5, is GAGVSQSPRYKVAKRGQDVALRCDPISGHVSLFWYQQALGQGPEFLTYFQNEAQLDKSGLPSDRFFAERPEGSVSTLKIQRTQQEDSAVYLCASSLGLGAQKETQYFGPGTRLLVL.

This clone was seen ten or more times. V gene TRBV11-2 combines with J gene TRBJ2-7, with 10 bases that match TRBD2. J was trimmed by 3 bases and V by 2 bases; bases with no gene match: 4. Germline assignment: CDR1 SGHAT and CDR2 FQNNGV. CDR3 length equals 15 residues. The CDR3 here is CASSLSASGSYEQYF. In DNA form, the CDR3 reads TGTGCCAGCAGCTTATCAGCTAGCGGGAGCTACGAGCAGTACTTC.

The chain joins TRBV20-1 to TRBJ1-1; D is unresolved. Trimming pared 3 bases from V and 7 bases from J, leaving 12 bases between. The CDR3 is made up of 12 amino acids. Germline values: CDR1 DFQATT, CDR2 SNEGSKA (reference sequence). The CDR3 DNA is TGCAGTGCTAGTATTACCGTCCGTGAAGCTTTCTTT. It specifies CSASITVREAFF.

This clone was recorded many times. The chain combines TRBV7-9 with TRBJ2-7; a weak D match, TRBD1 (5 bases). Deletions cut 4 bases from V and 4 bases from J, with 11 bases between. The V gene's germline CDR1 is SEHNR and CDR2 FQNEAQ (reference sequence). CDR3 length: 13 residues. The CDR3 DNA sequence: TGTGCCAGCAGCTCAATTACAGGTTACGAGCAGTACTTC. It is translated as CASSSITGYEQYF.

The chain couples TRBV7-2 to TRBJ2-7; unclear D gene. The germline CDR1 and CDR2 sequences are SGHTA and FQGNSA. There are 14 residues in the CDR3. V lost 5 bases and J 3 bases, leaving 14 bases between the germline ends. CDR3 protein: CASSRDGPIYEQYF. CDR3 sequence (DNA): TGTGCCAGCAGCCGAGATGGACCAATCTACGAGCAGTACTTC.

In this sample, this clone turned up many times. This rearrangement joins TRBV11-2 to TRBJ2-5, with D possibly matching TRBD1 (5 bases). Germline-derived CDR1 and CDR2 are SGHAT and FQNNGV. Trimming removed 5 bases at V and 7 bases at J, with 11 bases between. The CDR3 is 12 residues long. CDR3 coding DNA: TGTGCCAGCAGCCCCAGACAGAGGACCCAGTACTTC. Translated: CASSPRQRTQYF.

The sample holds a few counts of this clone. The chain has TRBV12-3 or TRBV12-4 and TRBJ2-7; the D gene is possibly TRBD1 (6 bases). The CDR3 has 15 amino acids. Trimming shortened V by 5 bases and J by 0 bases, and 14 bases separated the two germline ends. The CDR3 here is CASSPPRDNSYEQYF. CDR3 DNA: TGTGCCAGCAGTCCCCCCCGGGACAACTCCTACGAGCAGTACTTC.

The CDR3 nucleotides read TGCGCCAGCAGCTTGGAGGAGGGGGCCCCTGGCTACACCTTC. This encodes CASSLEEGAPGYTF. The V call is TRBV5-1, the J call TRBJ1-2; 7 bases line up with TRBD1. J lost 7 bases, V lost 0 bases, and 6 bases had no gene match. Germline CDR1 SGHRS, CDR2 YFSETQ. The CDR3 is 14 amino acids.

The V gene is TRBV6-5, the J gene TRBJ1-2; 7 bases map to TRBD1. The germline CDR1 and CDR2 sequences are MNHEY and SVGAGI. Trimming at V came to 2 bases and at J to 8 bases, leaving 11 bases not matched to a gene. The CDR3 spans 15 residues. As DNA, the CDR3 is TGTGCCAGCAGTTACGCGAGACAGGGCGGGGGGGGCTACACCTTC. It specifies CASSYARQGGGGYTF.

The rearrangement links TRBV5-1 to TRBJ2-7; no firm D call. V was cut by 4 bases and J by 2 bases, with 10 bases left in between. The CDR3 is made up of 13 amino acids. Germline-derived CDR1 and CDR2 are SGHRS and YFSETQ. In DNA, the CDR3 is TGCGCCAGCAGCCTTAATGGTCCCTACGAGCAGTACTTC. This encodes CASSLNGPYEQYF.

By share of the sample, this clone is medium-sized (0.01 to 0.1%). This chain uses TRBV6-2 or TRBV6-3 with TRBJ1-1; a weak D match, TRBD1 (5 bases). Between the trimmed V and J ends, which lost 2 bases and 3 bases, there was a span of 10 bases. This CDR3 spans 14 amino acids. Germline CDR1 reads MNHEY; CDR2 reads SVGEGT. In DNA, the CDR3 is TGTGCCAGCAGTTACGCAGGGAGGGACACTGAAGCTTTCTTT. Protein product: CASSYAGRDTEAFF.

This clone was recorded many times. This chain joins TRBV15 and TRBJ1-1, with D uncertain. Germline V gene data show CDR1 as LNHNV and CDR2 as YYDKDF (reference sequence). The CDR3 runs 12 residues. V was shortened by 0 bases and J by 5 bases, with 4 bases between the two germline ends. The DNA for the CDR3 is TGTGCCACCAGCAGAGATCAGACTGAAGCTTTCTTT. The encoded protein is CATSRDQTEAFF.

The chain links TRBV5-1 to TRBJ1-3, with no clear D. The CDR3 sequence is 15 residues long. Germline V lookup: CDR1 SGHRS, CDR2 YFSETQ. Trimming pared 0 bases from V and 0 bases from J, leaving 7 bases between. The CDR3 DNA follows: TGCGCCAGCAGCTTGGAAGCCCTCTCTGGAAACACCATATATTTT. Protein sequence: CASSLEALSGNTIYF.

The chain joins TRBV11-2 to TRBJ2-3; 10 bases are shared with TRBD2. The CDR3 has 16 amino acids. Germline assignment: CDR1 SGHAT and CDR2 FQNNGV. Losses at the gene ends were 6 bases for V and 1 base for J; bases not matched to a gene: 7. The CDR3 region has the DNA TGTGCCAGCAGTCTTTCCGGGACTAGCGGCACAGATACGCAGTATTTT. It is translated as CASSLSGTSGTDTQYF.

The V gene is TRBV20-1, the J gene TRBJ1-4, with TRBD1 as a possible D gene (6 bases). The V gene's germline CDR1 is DFQATT and CDR2 SNEGSKA (reference sequence). The CDR3 totals 15 residues. V lost 2 bases to trimming and J lost 8 bases, with 18 bases between them. In nucleotides, the CDR3 is TGCAGTGCTAGAAAGGGCTGGACAGAGGAAGAAAAACTGTTTTTT. The encoded protein is CSARKGWTEEEKLFF.

The rearrangement uses TRBV6-2 or TRBV6-3 and TRBJ2-2; D uncertain. The germline V gene has CDR1 MNHEY and CDR2 SVGEGT. This CDR3 is 14 amino acids long. The V and J ends lost 3 bases and 2 bases respectively, with 7 bases between them. This chain's CDR3 is CASSYLDNTGELFF. CDR3 nucleotide sequence: TGTGCCAGCAGTTATCTGGATAACACCGGGGAGCTGTTTTTT.

The J gene is TRBJ1-2, the V gene TRBV28; 9 bases fit TRBD1. Trimming removed 2 bases from V and 0 bases from J; junction bases left unmatched: 4. There are 16 residues in the CDR3. The germline V gene has CDR1 MDHEN and CDR2 SYDVKM. CDR3 residues: CASSLPGTGPNYGYTF. For the CDR3, the DNA is TGTGCCAGCAGTTTACCAGGGACAGGGCCTAACTATGGCTACACCTTC.

The sample holds many counts of this clone. The chain couples TRBV5-5 to TRBJ2-7, with D possibly TRBD2 on 6 matching bases. V dropped 2 bases and J dropped 3 bases, with 15 bases sitting between them. CDR1 is SGHKS and CDR2 is YYEKEE in the germline V gene (reference sequence). The CDR3 runs to 15 residues. CDR3 region: CASSFFDLGSYEQYF. CDR3 in DNA: TGTGCCAGCAGCTTCTTCGACCTCGGGAGCTACGAGCAGTACTTC.